The text below deals with one T cell receptor (beta chain). Its target is not known. Per the original data handling: Construction of a distant-metastasis classifier for papillary thyroid cancer relied on CDR3 differences across clinicopathological groups. TCRdb re-called the PCR reads with MiXCR. The V and J calls and clone size come from TCRdb's table, not from the authors' own analysis. The sample holds about 8,100 clones, about 23% seen once. This entry belongs to a study of metastatic and nonmetastatic thyroid tumors. Study-wide context: Repertoires of blood and of tissue (tumor or nodule) from malignant and benign thyroid patients were compared. Findings of the study overall: Reportedly, malignant thyroid tumors had significantly higher TCR beta diversity than benign nodules, in blood and tumor.

No patient had received any treatment before thyroid surgery. The germline V gene has CDR1 DFQATT and CDR2 SNEGSKA (reference sequence). V was shortened by 6 bases and J by 3 bases, with 9 bases between the two germline ends. The CDR3 has 11 residues. This TCR derives from a female donor with papillary thyroid cancer or a benign thyroid nodule (not recorded which). Some clones in this sample may be carry-over from other donors' samples. This chain connects TRBV20-1 to TRBJ2-7; weak D call: TRBD1 (5 bases). What was sequenced was tumor tissue. The CDR3 nucleotides read TGCAGTGCGCCAGGGATCTACGAGCAGTACTTC. The encoded protein is CSAPGIYEQYF.